This is a list of T cell receptor beta chains from one sample in a study of read filtering for tumor transcriptome and immune sequencing. TCRdb passed the reads through MiXCR, listing each CDR3 protein once. The sample shows nearly 60,000 distinct CDR3 sequences, more than 9% of them seen only once. The sample was a population of CD138-negative cells sorted from bone marrow. These receptors came from a donor aged 40 or over with multiple myeloma. Both conserved end residues are part of each CDR3. A D gene is named only where the DNA matches it firmly. Not every row has a clone size; where given, it reads once, few, many or a size class.

-,15,TRBV7-3,TRBJ2-1,-,CASSWGSAWYNEQFF,TGTGCCAGCAGCTGGGGGAGCGCTTGGTACAATGAGCAGTTCTTC
many,14,TRBV3-1,TRBJ2-7,TRBD1,CASSLGTARYEQYF,TGTGCCAGCAGCCTCGGGACAGCGAGATACGAGCAGTACTTC
many,15,TRBV29-1,TRBJ1-5,TRBD1,CSVEEAGGGNQPQHF,TGCAGCGTTGAAGAAGCAGGGGGCGGCAATCAGCCCCAGCATTTT
many,13,TRBV6-5,TRBJ2-3,-,CASSHTDTDTQYF,TGTGCCAGCAGCCACACCGACACAGATACGCAGTATTTT
-,12,TRBV29-1,TRBJ2-3,-,CSKGTSTDTQYF,TGCAGTAAGGGGACTAGCACAGATACGCAGTATTTT
many,14,TRBV23-1,TRBJ1-1,-,CASSQSNGDAEAFF,TGCGCCAGCAGTCAATCGAATGGAGATGCTGAAGCTTTCTTT
many,14,TRBV7-9,TRBJ2-5,TRBD2,CASSFERGVETQYF,TGTGCCAGCAGCTTCGAGCGGGGGGTTGAGACCCAGTACTTC
many,12,TRBV2,TRBJ2-2,-,CASRGGTGELFF,TGTGCCAGCAGGGGGGGTACCGGGGAGCTGTTTTTT
many,15,TRBV20-1,TRBJ1-3,TRBD1,CSAGPGQDSGNTIYF,TGCAGTGCTGGTCCGGGACAGGACTCTGGAAACACCATATATTTT
few,16,TRBV7-9,TRBJ2-7,TRBD2,CASSKVMGLVSYEQYF,TGTGCCAGCAGCAAAGTTATGGGACTAGTCTCCTACGAGCAGTACTTC
many,17,TRBV9,TRBJ2-1,TRBD2,CASSASGLAGGRNEQFF,TGTGCCAGCAGCGCCAGTGGACTAGCGGGGGGCCGGAATGAGCAGTTCTTC
many,15,TRBV3-1,TRBJ2-3,TRBD2,CASSQSGGLTDTQYF,TGTGCCAGCAGCCAAAGCGGGGGCCTTACAGATACGCAGTATTTT
many,15,TRBV12-3/TRBV12-4,TRBJ2-2,-,CASSLVAGAAGELFF,TGTGCCAGCAGTTTAGTAGCCGGGGCCGCCGGGGAGCTGTTTTTT
few,15,TRBV7-3,TRBJ2-1,-,CAGSSIAGPYNGQFF,TGTGCCGGCAGCTCAATCGCGGGACCTTACAATGGGCAGTTCTTC
-,18,TRBV5-1,TRBJ2-1,-,CASSLQLDSTSSYNEQFF,TGCGCCAGCAGCTTGCAACTGGACAGTACGAGCTCCTACAATGAGCAGTTCTTC
-,15,TRBV4-1,TRBJ2-7,-,CGSSQGSQAPYEQYF,TGCGGCAGCAGCCAAGGTTCGCAGGCCCCCTACGAGCAGTACTTC
many,12,TRBV14,TRBJ1-1,-,CASSQEWEVAFF,TGTGCCAGCAGCCAAGAATGGGAGGTGGCTTTCTTT
many,15,TRBV5-1,TRBJ2-7,-,CASSLGQRLFGEQYF,TGCGCCAGCAGCCTAGGACAGCGTCTCTTCGGCGAGCAGTACTTC